The 27 T cell receptor beta chains presented below share a single source sample, sequenced in a study of T cells in Graves' hyperthyroidism and ophthalmopathy. Amplified regions were TCR beta CDR3 sequences from RNA transcripts. First-round RT-PCR of the TCR CDR3 relied on the HTBI primer set. TCRdb redid the calling of the multiplex PCR reads with MiXCR, one entry per CDR3 protein. The table lists a few hundred thousand distinct CDR3 sequences, more than 15% of them singletons. The sample comprised blood. These receptors were taken from a woman aged 18-35 years with Graves' ophthalmopathy.

This clonotype occurred many times. The CDR3 DNA sequence: TGTGCCAGCAGTTTTGAGTCCCTTATGACAGTGAACACTGAAGCTTTCTTT. Translation: CASSFESLMTVNTEAFF. The chain uses TRBV12-3 or TRBV12-4 and TRBJ1-1; TRBD1 is a possible D gene (5 bases). The CDR3 has 17 residues. Trimming stripped 3 bases from V and 0 bases from J, with 17 bases between.

This clonotype has a count of ten or more. The chain combines TRBV7-9 with TRBJ2-7; the match to TRBD2 covers 12 bases. V gave up 1 base and J gave up 5 bases; unmatched junction bases: 3. CDR1 and CDR2 (germline): SEHNR, FQNEAQ (reference sequence). The CDR3 runs to 15 residues. For the CDR3, the DNA is TGTGCCAGCAGCTTAGTGACTAGCGGGAGCAACGAGCAGTACTTC. Amino acids: CASSLVTSGSNEQYF.

This clonotype was detected many times. V gene TRBV15 combines with J gene TRBJ2-5; D is undetermined. This CDR3 spans 13 amino acids. V shed 4 bases and J shed 0 bases, with 6 bases lying between them. The germline V gene has CDR1 LNHNV and CDR2 YYDKDF (reference sequence). The CDR3 coding sequence is TGTGCCACCAGCAATCAGTACCAAGAGACCCAGTACTTC. Its protein product is CATSNQYQETQYF.

Many counts were recorded for this clonotype. The chain has TRBV28 and TRBJ2-1; weak D call: TRBD2 (5 bases). Deletions cut 2 bases from V and 7 bases from J, with 9 bases between. The germline V gene has CDR1 MDHEN and CDR2 SYDVKM. The CDR3 has 13 residues. CDR3 DNA sequence: TGTGCCAGCAGTTTAACCCCGGGGAATGAGCAGTTCTTC. It specifies CASSLTPGNEQFF.

Ten or more counts support this clonotype. The genes are TRBV3-1 and TRBJ1-2; D unclear. The CDR3 loop spans 14 amino acids. Between the trimmed V and J ends, which lost 1 base and 1 base, there was a span of 7 bases. Germline values: CDR1 LGHDT, CDR2 YNNKEL (reference sequence). CDR3 in DNA: TGTGCCAGCAGCCAAGGCAGCAGTAACTATGGCTACACCTTC. It specifies CASSQGSSNYGYTF. The entire variable domain, with the rest obtained from reference TRBV3-1 and TRBJ1-2, is as follows: DTAVSQTPKYLVTQMGNDKSIKCEQNLGHDTMYWYKQDSKKFLKIMFSYNNKELIINETVPNRFSPKSPDKAHLNLHINSLELGDSAVYFCASSQGSSNYGYTFGSGTRLTVV.

This clonotype was counted many times. This chain connects TRBV7-8 to TRBJ2-1; TRBD2 matches 14 bases. This CDR3 is 18 amino acids long. From germline, CDR1 is SGHVS and CDR2 FQNEAQ. Trimming at V came to 5 bases and at J to 1 base, leaving 7 bases not matched to a gene. CDR3 in amino acids: CASSRGLAGVPSYNEQFF. Written as DNA, the CDR3 is TGTGCCAGCAGCCGGGGACTAGCGGGAGTCCCATCCTACAATGAGCAGTTCTTC.

This clonotype has just a few counts. V gene TRBV5-4 combines with J gene TRBJ2-7; 7 bases map to TRBD1. The trim removed 0 bases at V and 2 bases at J, leaving 8 bases unmatched. Per germline, CDR1 SGHNT and CDR2 YYREEE (reference sequence). This CDR3 is 16 amino acids long. CDR3 sequence (DNA): TGTGCCAGCAGCTTGGCTCCGGGACAGAGGGCCTACGAGCAGTACTTC. This codes for CASSLAPGQRAYEQYF.

This clonotype was observed a single time. A read error may be the cause here, since a much bigger clone is one base away. The chain uses TRBV20-1 and TRBJ2-5, with a tentative D call TRBD1 (5 bases). This CDR3 contains 11 residues. Deletions cut 5 bases from V and 5 bases from J, with 9 bases between. Germline V gives CDR1 DFQATT, CDR2 SNEGSKA (reference sequence). The CDR3 DNA follows: TGCAGTGCTCACCAGGGTGAGACCCAGTACTTC. Protein sequence: CSAHQGETQYF.

The chain links TRBV6-1 to TRBJ1-6; tentatively, D is TRBD1 (5 bases). CDR1 and CDR2 from the germline V gene are MNHNS and SASEGT. V lost 5 bases, J lost 6 bases, and 11 bases lay in between. The CDR3 is made up of 14 amino acids. The CDR3 DNA follows: TGTGCCAGCAGTTTCGACAGAGTTAATTCACCCCTCCACTTT. Encoded protein: CASSFDRVNSPLHF.

This chain joins TRBV5-5 and TRBJ2-3; 9 positions agree with TRBD2. Germline assignment: CDR1 SGHKS and CDR2 YYEKEE (reference sequence). CDR3 length: 16 residues. V lost 2 bases and J lost 1; bases outside the gene matches: 5. For the CDR3, the DNA is TGTGCCAGCAGCTTCAAAGCGGGAGGTGGCACAGATACGCAGTATTTT. Amino acid sequence: CASSFKAGGGTDTQYF.

CDR3 nucleotides: TGTGCCAGCAGCTACGCGGGGGGGACCTACGAGCAGTACTTC. This encodes CASSYAGGTYEQYF. The J gene is TRBJ2-7, the V gene TRBV7-3; 9 positions match TRBD2. The length of the CDR3 is 14 residues. Germline-derived CDR1 and CDR2 are SGHTA and FQGTGA. The V segment lost 4 bases and the J segment 2 bases; nucleotides outside the gene matches: 3. The full variable domain, completed using reference TRBV7-3 and TRBJ2-7, is GAGVSQTPSNKVTEKGKYVELRCDPISGHTALYWYRQSLGQGPEFLIYFQGTGAADDSGLPNDRFFAVRPEGSVSTLKIQRTERGDSAVYLCASSYAGGTYEQYFGPGTRLTVT.

This clonotype was counted ten times or more. The chain links TRBV12-3 or TRBV12-4 to TRBJ2-4, with D possibly TRBD2 on 5 matching bases. Trimming took 3 bases from V and 0 from J, leaving 9 bases between them. The CDR3 has 15 amino acids. The CDR3 loop is CASSFEGVAKNIQYF. CDR3 DNA sequence: TGTGCCAGCAGTTTTGAGGGCGTAGCCAAAAACATTCAGTACTTC.

V usage is TRBV4-1 and J usage is TRBJ2-7; D may be TRBD1 (6 bases). This CDR3 has 15 amino acids. Trimming stripped 1 base from V and 0 bases from J, with 10 bases between. Germline V gene lookup returns CDR1 MGHRA and CDR2 YSYEKL. This CDR3 reads CASSQGDNLSYEQYF. For the CDR3, the DNA is TGCGCCAGCAGCCAAGGGGACAACCTCTCCTACGAGCAGTACTTC.

This rearrangement joins TRBV24-1 to TRBJ2-2, with D tentatively TRBD1 or TRBD2 (6 bases each). The germline gives CDR1 KGHDR, CDR2 SFDVKD. CDR3 length: 17 residues. V lost 0 bases and J lost 6, with 16 bases in between. CDR3: CATSDLKGKGGSGELFF. The CDR3 DNA follows: TGTGCCACCAGTGATTTGAAGGGAAAGGGGGGATCCGGGGAGCTGTTTTTT.

This clonotype was recorded many times. The rearrangement joins TRBV29-1 to TRBJ1-2; D gene uncertain. The CDR3 runs to 10 residues. Per the germline V gene, CDR1 is SQVTM and CDR2 is ANQGSEA. Trimming removed 2 bases from V and 4 bases from J, with 2 bases in between. The DNA of the CDR3 is TGCAGCGTTGAATCCTATGGCTACACCTTC. It codes for CSVESYGYTF. The entire variable domain, with the rest obtained from reference TRBV29-1 and TRBJ1-2, is as follows: SAVISQKPSRDICQRGTSLTIQCQVDSQVTMMFWYRQQPGQSLTLIATANQGSEATYESGFVIDKFPISRPNLTFSTLTVSNMSPEDSSIYLCSVESYGYTFGSGTRLTVV.

The sample holds a few counts of this clonotype. This sequence joins TRBV7-6 and TRBJ2-1; 10 positions match TRBD1. CDR3 size: 16 residues. Germline-derived CDR1 and CDR2 are SGHVS and FNYEAQ. Losses at the gene ends were 1 base for V and 1 base for J; bases not matched to a gene: 1. CDR3 sequence reads: CASSLGTGGSYNEQFF. As DNA, the CDR3 is TGTGCCAGCAGCTTAGGGACAGGGGGGTCCTACAATGAGCAGTTCTTC.

In this sample, this clonotype turned up many times. V usage is TRBV12-3 or TRBV12-4 and J usage is TRBJ1-5; D ambiguous. The CDR3 sequence is 12 residues long. Trimming left V 4 bases short and J 10 bases short, with 11 bases between. The CDR3 sequence: CASSSLPEPQHF. The CDR3 DNA reads TGTGCCAGCAGTTCACTTCCCGAACCCCAGCATTTT.

This chain connects TRBV20-1 to TRBJ2-6; D might be TRBD2 (7 bases). Trimming removed 1 base from V and 3 bases from J, with 16 bases in between. CDR3 length: 17 residues. Per germline, CDR1 DFQATT and CDR2 SNEGSKA (reference sequence). CDR3 DNA sequence: TGCAGTGCTAGAGGAAGACGGGGGGCGCGTGGGGCCAACGTCCTGACTTTC. It codes for CSARGRRGARGANVLTF.

This clonotype was observed a handful of times. A much larger clone sits a single nucleotide away, making a read error possible. V is TRBV28 and J is TRBJ2-7; no clear D. The CDR3 consists of 14 residues. Germline values: CDR1 MDHEN, CDR2 SYDVKM. The CDR3 here is CASTLGHLNYEQCF. CDR3 DNA: TGTGCCAGCACCCTCGGGCATTTAAACTACGAGCAGTGCTTC.

This clonotype was picked up many times. The chain links TRBV6-1 to TRBJ1-1; D remains ambiguous. Germline values: CDR1 MNHNS, CDR2 SASEGT. The CDR3 sequence is 14 residues long. V lost 4 bases and J lost 3, with 12 bases in between. CDR3 amino acids: CASSVSGSDTEAFF. The DNA of the CDR3 is TGTGCCAGCAGTGTATCAGGTTCTGACACTGAAGCTTTCTTT.

The V call is TRBV20-1, the J call TRBJ1-6, with no clear D. V was clipped by 0 bases and J by 7 bases, with 4 bases between them. CDR1 is DFQATT and CDR2 is SNEGSKA in the germline V gene (reference sequence). This CDR3 is 12 amino acids long. The chain's CDR3 is CSARDQNSPLHF. CDR3 DNA sequence: TGCAGTGCTAGAGATCAGAATTCACCCCTCCACTTT.

This clonotype was detected a few times. The V gene is TRBV9, the J gene TRBJ2-1; 7 bases are a match to TRBD2. Losses at the gene ends were 0 bases for V and 7 bases for J; bases not matched to a gene: 4. The CDR3 runs 14 residues. Germline V gives CDR1 SGDLS, CDR2 YYNGEE. The CDR3 nucleotides are TGTGCCAGCAGCGTAGCGGGGGGACCTAATGAGCAGTTCTTC. Its translation is CASSVAGGPNEQFF.

The chain joins TRBV4-1 to TRBJ2-1, with 15 bases matching TRBD2. CDR1 is MGHRA and CDR2 is YSYEKL in the germline V gene. Unmatched junction bases numbered 2, after V lost 2 bases and J lost 9 bases. The CDR3 is 15 residues long. CDR3 residues: CASSQTGLAGGEQFF. DNA for the CDR3: TGCGCCAGCAGCCAAACGGGACTAGCGGGAGGTGAGCAGTTCTTC.

This clonotype showed up just a few times. This chain joins TRBV7-3 and TRBJ2-1; 10 bases line up with TRBD2. Germline CDR1 is SGHTA and CDR2 is FQGTGA. The V segment lost 1 base and the J segment 4 bases; nucleotides outside the gene matches: 7. There are 17 residues in the CDR3. The DNA for the CDR3 is TGTGCCAGCAGCTTAAACCCATTAGCGGGAGGTTACAATGAGCAGTTCTTC. It translates to CASSLNPLAGGYNEQFF.

This clonotype turned up a few times. The chain is built from TRBV6-1 and TRBJ2-3; 11 bases fit TRBD1. The CDR3 is 16 amino acids. Germline CDR1 and CDR2: MNHNS and SASEGT. V gave up 7 bases and J gave up 2 bases; unmatched junction bases: 8. CDR3 amino acids: CASTFRTGGYTDTQYF. The CDR3 DNA is TGTGCCAGCACCTTTAGGACAGGGGGCTACACAGATACGCAGTATTTT.

This clonotype was detected many times. This chain joins TRBV3-1 and TRBJ1-5, with TRBD1 as a possible D gene (5 bases). Germline V gives CDR1 LGHDT, CDR2 YNNKEL (reference sequence). This CDR3 is built from 16 residues. Trimming took off 1 base at V and 5 bases at J, with 15 bases between the two ends. The CDR3 reads CASSQGVGGIDQPQHF. The CDR3 DNA reads as TGTGCCAGCAGCCAAGGAGTTGGGGGGATCGATCAGCCCCAGCATTTT.

The V call is TRBV20-1, the J call TRBJ2-5; 12 nucleotides align to TRBD2. The CDR3 is made up of 15 amino acids. Germline CDR1 DFQATT, CDR2 SNEGSKA (reference sequence). With V trimmed by 3 bases and J by 5 bases, 7 bases remained unmatched. The CDR3 sequence: CSASPSGRAGETQYF. The CDR3 DNA reads as TGCAGTGCTAGTCCTAGCGGGAGGGCCGGGGAGACCCAGTACTTC.